Reported below is one TCR beta chain. The antigen is undetermined. These data are taken from a study of vaccination and CD4 T cells after COVID-19. Across the whole study: Overlapping spike pools from SARS-CoV-2 and HCoV-NL63, HCoV-OC43 and HCoV-229E served as culture stimuli. Study results and caveats: Relatively small numbers of convalescent patients were studied, with no early post-infection timepoints included.

The length of the CDR3 is 15 residues. Deletions cut 6 bases from V and 3 bases from J, with 16 bases between. Looked up from germline, CDR1 is SGHVS and CDR2 is FQNEAQ. Treatment of the sample: approximately nine-day PBMC culture with coronavirus spike peptide pools or control peptides (ViraFEST assay). According to the study, CD4+ T cells from the unexposed donor were gathered ahead of the COVID-19 pandemic (2011-2018). An Oncomine TCR Beta short-read assay was used to sequence the DNA from cultured CD4+ T cells. Using its own MiXCR run on the PCR reads, TCRdb lists one record per CDR3 protein. This sample has 6,500 to 8,000 distinct CDR3 sequences, with 50% to 60% found just once.

The chain combines TRBV7-8 with TRBJ2-3; maybe TRBD2 (6 bases). Material for sequencing was CD4+ T cells from blood, cultured in vitro. The sequence was obtained from a human donor in good health. Here the CDR3 DNA reads TGTGCCAGCAGACCAGGACGGGGGTCAACAGATACGCAGTATTTT. The encoded protein is CASRPGRGSTDTQYF. Based on the CDR3 plus reference TRBV7-8 and TRBJ2-3, the full variable domain is GAGVSQSPRYKVAKRGQDVALRCDPISGHVSLFWYQQALGQGPEFLTYFQNEAQLDKSGLPSDRFFAERPEGSVSTLKIQRTQQEDSAVYLCASRPGRGSTDTQYFGPGTRLTVL.